This note documents a single T cell receptor beta chain sequence. Its antigen is undetermined. Germline loops: CDR1 ENHRY, CDR2 SYGVKD. V shed 0 bases and J shed 6 bases, with 8 bases lying between them. The CDR3 is made up of 13 amino acids. This entry is derived from a study of early stage breast cancer tumors. Across the study: Samples were sequenced at 7.5 to 10-fold average coverage. Overall study results and limits: Enriched TCRB sequences shared across patients were mostly commonly generated sequences.

Profiled with immunoSEQ multiplex PCR; TCRdb holds only in-frame clones, not every one. Of about 41,000 clones in the sample, around 70% were seen once. The rearrangement links TRBV10-3 to TRBJ1-2, with D possibly matching TRBD1 (5 bases). Sample: blood. The TCR was taken from a person aged 45 to 59 with breast cancer. The CDR3 DNA reads as TGTGCCATCAGTGAGTCGGGGGGAGATGGCTACACCTTC. Protein: CAISESGGDGYTF.